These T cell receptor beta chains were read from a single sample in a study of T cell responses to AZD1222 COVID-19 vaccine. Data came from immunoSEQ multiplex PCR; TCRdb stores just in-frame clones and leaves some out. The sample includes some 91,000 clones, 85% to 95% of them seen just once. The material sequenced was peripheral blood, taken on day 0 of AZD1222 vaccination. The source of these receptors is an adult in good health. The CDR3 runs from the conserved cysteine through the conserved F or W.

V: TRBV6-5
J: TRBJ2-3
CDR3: CASSYGAGGHTDTQYF

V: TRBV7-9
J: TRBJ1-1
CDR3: CASSLTVTNTEAFF

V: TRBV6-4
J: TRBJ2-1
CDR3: CASSTTGDEQFF

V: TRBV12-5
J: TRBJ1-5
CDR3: CASGHPARVVASNQPQHF

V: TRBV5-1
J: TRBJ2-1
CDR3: CASSLGGTSGSYNEQFF

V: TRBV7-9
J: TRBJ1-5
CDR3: CASSLGWQENQPQHF

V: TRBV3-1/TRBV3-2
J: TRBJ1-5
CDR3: CASSLGQGGNQPQHF

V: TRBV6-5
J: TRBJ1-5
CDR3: CASRPPTGPQHF

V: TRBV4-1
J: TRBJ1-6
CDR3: CASSPQTGTNSPLHF

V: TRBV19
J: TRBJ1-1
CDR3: CASSQGTGLNTEAFF

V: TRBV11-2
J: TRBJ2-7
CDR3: CASSLAPYEQYF

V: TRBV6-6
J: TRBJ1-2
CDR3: CASSYRGDRRNGYTF

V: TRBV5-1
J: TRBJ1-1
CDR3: CASSLAAGRDTEAFF

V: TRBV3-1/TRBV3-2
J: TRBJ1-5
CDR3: CASSLSSNQPQHF

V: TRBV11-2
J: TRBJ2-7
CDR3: CASSLAPYPYEQYF

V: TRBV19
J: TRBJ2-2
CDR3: CASTGNTGELFF

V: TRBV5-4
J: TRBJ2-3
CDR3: CASSVPSGAGDTQYF

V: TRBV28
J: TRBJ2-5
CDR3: CASRGAVNRQYF

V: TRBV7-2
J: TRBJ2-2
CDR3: CASSLRRTNTGELFF

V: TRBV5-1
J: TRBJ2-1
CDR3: CASSLVAGGQGNEQFF

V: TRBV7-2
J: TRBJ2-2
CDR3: CASSLTASGPGELFF

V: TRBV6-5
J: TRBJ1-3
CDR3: CASSLYTIYF

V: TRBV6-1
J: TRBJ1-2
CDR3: CASSEGGQDGGYTF

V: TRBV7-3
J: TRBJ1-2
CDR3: CASSDGTGGNGYTF

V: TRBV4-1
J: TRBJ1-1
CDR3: CASSQAAGGLSEAFF

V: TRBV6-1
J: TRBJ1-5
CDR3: CASQGGGNQPQHF

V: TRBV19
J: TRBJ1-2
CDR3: CASSTTGGYTF

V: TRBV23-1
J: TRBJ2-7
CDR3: CASRGTGSAGEQYF